These T cell receptor beta chains were read from a single sample in a study of blood T cell repertoires in COVID-19. Sequencing was performed with immunoSEQ multiplex PCR; in TCRdb, only in-frame clones are kept and a portion is missing. The data contain roughly 84,000 clones, 75% to 90% of them singletons. The sample consisted of peripheral blood. Receptors originate from a woman between 35 and 50 years old with active or convalescent COVID-19. Each CDR3 is given with its conserved first and last residue. D genes are given only for firm matches. The size of a clone is reported for some rows only, either as once, few or many, or as a class for expanded clones.

j_call v_call d_call clone_size cdr3_aa cdr3_nt
TRBJ1-4 TRBV28 NA NA CASSFGGASEKLFF TGTGCCAGCAGTTTTGGGGGGGCAAGTGAAAAACTGTTTTTT
TRBJ2-3 TRBV19 TRBD2 NA CASTPGTSGTDTQYF TGTGCCAGTACCCCTGGGACTAGCGGCACAGATACGCAGTATTTT
TRBJ1-3 TRBV4-3 NA NA CASSQDKDLRGFFGNTIYF TGCGCCAGCAGCCAAGATAAGGATTTAAGAGGATTCTTTGGAAACACCATATATTTT
TRBJ2-1 TRBV24-1 TRBD1 NA CATSDQKPGQANEQFF TGTGCCACCAGTGACCAGAAACCGGGACAGGCCAATGAGCAGTTCTTC
TRBJ2-3 TRBV6-5 TRBD2 NA CASSLAGGEDTQYF TGTGCCAGCAGCCTAGCGGGAGGGGAGGATACGCAGTATTTT
TRBJ2-5 TRBV4-2 NA NA CASSQDTPTGKGETQYF TGTGCCAGCAGCCAAGACACCCCGACCGGGAAGGGTGAGACCCAGTACTTC
TRBJ1-2 TRBV2 TRBD1 once CASNGQGRYYGYTF TGTGCCAGCAATGGACAGGGGAGGTACTATGGCTACACCTTC
TRBJ1-2 TRBV5-1 NA few CASSLQVDVGCTF TGCGCCAGCAGCCTACAGGTAGACGTCGGCTGCACCTTC
TRBJ2-1 TRBV3-1/TRBV3-2 TRBD2 NA CASRTSGSNNEQFF TGTGCCAGCAGAACTAGCGGGTCCAACAATGAGCAGTTCTTC
TRBJ1-2 TRBV28 TRBD1 NA CASKEGQALGYTF TGTGCCAGCAAGGAGGGACAGGCCCTTGGCTACACCTTC
TRBJ1-2 TRBV28 NA NA CASSTLIPNYGYTF TGTGCCAGCAGTACTCTCATACCCAACTATGGCTACACCTTC
TRBJ2-3 TRBV27 NA few CASINQDTDTQYF TGTGCCAGCATTAATCAGGACACAGATACGCAGTATTTT
TRBJ2-5 TRBV2 TRBD2 NA CASALAGGAVGTQYF TGTGCCAGCGCCCTAGCGGGAGGCGCCGTGGGGACCCAGTACTTC
TRBJ2-1 TRBV28 NA NA CASSPRLGTLNEQFF TGTGCCAGCAGTCCTAGGCTTGGCACTCTCAATGAGCAGTTCTTC
TRBJ1-6 TRBV28 NA NA CAIPKWRGTNNSPLHF TGTGCCATCCCCAAATGGAGGGGAACTAATAATTCACCCCTCCACTTT
TRBJ1-2 TRBV5-4 NA NA CASSTQGWVNYGYTF TGTGCCAGCAGCACCCAGGGGTGGGTAAACTATGGCTACACCTTC
TRBJ2-7 TRBV5-1 TRBD1 NA CASSWRSGGTYEQYF TGCGCCAGCAGCTGGCGGTCAGGGGGCACCTACGAGCAGTACTTC
TRBJ2-7 TRBV6-6 NA once CASSPDRQFSYEQYF TGTGCCAGCAGCCCGGACAGACAATTTTCCTACGAGCAGTACTTC
TRBJ2-7 TRBV7-2 NA NA CASSNGPGGYEQYF TGTGCCAGCAGCAACGGTCCGGGTGGCTACGAGCAGTACTTC
TRBJ1-5 TRBV7-2 NA NA CASSLPGLNQPQHF TGTGCCAGCAGCTTACCGGGGTTGAATCAGCCCCAGCATTTT